Presented here are 12 T cell receptor beta chains from one specimen sequenced in a study of response to subunit inactivated influenza vaccine. One entry per CDR3 protein results from TCRdb running MiXCR on the RT-PCR reads. The table shows 500,000 to 600,000 distinct CDR3 sequences, with around 11% occurring only once. The data also belong to a second study, concerning T cells expressing NK-cell markers. That source reports: 5'RACE template switching with UMIs produced the TCR beta cDNA.

The sequencing here drew on PBMCs from blood, taken on the day of vaccination. The receptors were sampled from a man aged 45-65 years who received an inactivated influenza vaccine.

This clonotype was seen only a few times. This chain joins TRBV9 and TRBJ1-5; maybe TRBD1 (5 bases). CDR1 and CDR2 from the germline V gene are SGDLS and YYNGEE. This CDR3 region has 16 residues. The V end lost 3 bases, the J end lost 3 bases, and 16 bases lay between the germline ends. CDR3 loop: CASSAGSGGYNQPQHF. The DNA for the CDR3 is TGTGCCAGCAGCGCAGGATCGGGGGGGTACAATCAGCCCCAGCATTTT.

This clonotype was found a few times. V usage is TRBV12-3 or TRBV12-4 and J usage is TRBJ2-3; 14 positions agree with TRBD2. J lost 2 bases, V lost 2 bases, and 6 bases had no gene match. The CDR3 has 18 amino acids. CDR3 sequence (DNA): TGTGCCAGCAGTTTACGCGGGACTAGCGGGGGAGTCACAGATACGCAGTATTTT. Amino acid sequence: CASSLRGTSGGVTDTQYF.

This clonotype was counted at least ten times. V and J are TRBV6-2 or TRBV6-3 and TRBJ2-7, with D perhaps matching TRBD2 (6 bases). Trimming left V 0 bases short and J 1 base short, with 13 bases between. This CDR3 is built from 16 residues. Per germline, CDR1 MNHEY and CDR2 SVGEGT. This chain's CDR3 is CASSYSTGTASYEQYF. The CDR3 DNA reads as TGTGCCAGCAGTTACTCGACCGGGACTGCTTCCTACGAGCAGTACTTC.

The table lists this clonotype with many counts. The V gene is TRBV28, the J gene TRBJ2-4; perhaps D is TRBD1 or TRBD2 (7 bases each). Per the germline V gene, CDR1 is MDHEN and CDR2 is SYDVKM. Between the trimmed V and J ends, which lost 3 bases and 9 bases, there was a span of 15 bases. The CDR3 totals 14 residues. The CDR3 DNA reads TGTGCCAGCAGTTTTTGGGGCAGGGGGGGCATTCAGTACTTC. Protein: CASSFWGRGGIQYF. Combining the CDR3 with reference TRBV28 and TRBJ2-4 gives the whole variable domain DVKVTQSSRYLVKRTGEKVFLECVQDMDHENMFWYRQDPGLGLRLIYFSYDVKMKEKGDIPEGYSVSREKKERFSLILESASTNQTSMYLCASSFWGRGGIQYFGAGTRLSVL.

This clonotype turned up a few times. The chain combines TRBV6-1 with TRBJ2-1, with D perhaps being TRBD1 or TRBD2 (5 bases each). From germline, CDR1 is MNHNS and CDR2 SASEGT. The CDR3 has 15 amino acids. Trimming pared 7 bases from V and 0 bases from J, leaving 13 bases between. As DNA, the CDR3 is TGTGCCAGCACCGGGACCTGGGACTCCTACAATGAGCAGTTCTTC. Translation gives CASTGTWDSYNEQFF.

This clonotype was observed a few times. This chain joins TRBV20-1 and TRBJ2-3; 10 bases fit TRBD1. This CDR3 is built from 15 residues. The ends lost 5 bases at V and 5 bases at J; junction bases unmatched: 10. The germline V gene encodes CDR1 DFQATT and CDR2 SNEGSKA (reference sequence). CDR3 region: CSAVRDRGNQDTQYF. CDR3 DNA: TGCAGTGCTGTCCGGGACAGGGGAAATCAAGATACGCAGTATTTT.

The sample holds a few counts of this clonotype. The rearrangement uses TRBV6-2 or TRBV6-3 and TRBJ2-7; 7 bases match TRBD1. The J segment lost 5 bases and the V segment lost 2 bases, leaving 3 bases of the junction unmatched. The CDR3 consists of 13 residues. Germline lookup yields CDR1 MNHEY and CDR2 SVGEGT. In nucleotides, the CDR3 is TGTGCCAGCAGTTACGACAGGGTTGACGAGCAGTACTTC. This gives the protein CASSYDRVDEQYF.

For this clonotype: A much larger clone differs from this one at a single base, so this may be a read error. The chain recombines TRBV6-2 or TRBV6-3 with TRBJ1-5; D not resolved. V dropped 5 bases and J dropped 5 bases, with 10 bases sitting between them. Germline CDR1 and CDR2: MNHEY and SVGEGT. The CDR3 totals 13 residues. The CDR3 region is CASSPLVDQPQHF. The CDR3 DNA is TGTGCCAGCAGTCCCCTGGTGGATCAGCCCCAGCATTTT.

Many counts were recorded for this clonotype. The chain carries TRBV7-8 and TRBJ2-3; TRBD2 aligns across 8 bases. The CDR3 consists of 15 residues. V lost 5 bases, J lost 1 base, and 5 bases stayed unmatched. Germline CDR1 SGHVS, CDR2 FQNEAQ. CDR3 sequence (DNA): TGTGCCAGCAGCCCAGCGGGAGCTCGCACAGATACGCAGTATTTT. This codes for CASSPAGARTDTQYF.

The V call is TRBV29-1, the J call TRBJ1-1, with D maybe TRBD1 (6 bases). V was trimmed by 4 bases and J by 4 bases, leaving 13 bases between them. Looked up from germline, CDR1 is SQVTM and CDR2 is ANQGSEA. The CDR3 contains 13 residues. The CDR3 loop reads CSVAGGASTEAFF. In DNA form, the CDR3 reads TGCAGCGTTGCCGGGGGGGCGAGCACTGAAGCTTTCTTT.

This clonotype was found a few times. The chain recombines TRBV7-2 with TRBJ2-2; D unresolved. CDR3 length equals 15 residues. Trimming pared 5 bases from V and 1 base from J, leaving 11 bases between. Looked up from germline, CDR1 is SGHTA and CDR2 is FQGNSA. The CDR3 DNA reads TGTGCCAGCAGCCCCACTTGGGGGAACACCGGGGAGCTGTTTTTT. This translates into CASSPTWGNTGELFF.

The sample holds a few counts of this clonotype. The chain joins TRBV12-3 or TRBV12-4 to TRBJ2-5; 9 bases are a match to TRBD1. The CDR3 spans 15 residues. Unmatched junction bases numbered 9, after V lost 5 bases and J lost 5 bases. CDR3 bases: TGTGCCAGCAGTCCCGGACAGGGGCTCGGGGAGACCCAGTACTTC. Its translation: CASSPGQGLGETQYF.